This T cell receptor (beta chain) was captured in a study of PD-1 blockade in classical Hodgkin lymphoma. Points from the study as a whole: By C4D1, CD4+ diversity increased significantly, especially in complete responders.

All the patients suffered relapse after autologous stem cell transplantation, and brentuximab vedotin exposure differed. Clones were sequenced by immunoSEQ multiplex PCR, and TCRdb holds only the in-frame ones, with some missing. The sample contains around 40,000 clones, around 80% of which appear only once. V gave up 4 bases and J gave up 2 bases, with 10 bases separating them. Germline V gene lookup returns CDR1 SGHAT and CDR2 FQNNGV. The CDR3 loop spans 14 amino acids. In regard to this clone: What it binds is unknown.

This sample comprised peripheral blood mononuclear cells (PBMCs), obtained at baseline. This clonotype was obtained from a human donor with classical Hodgkin lymphoma. The rearrangement uses TRBV11-2 and TRBJ2-3, with D possibly matching TRBD1 (5 bases). The CDR3 DNA sequence: TGTGCCAGCAGCTCCTCGACAGTCACAGATACGCAGTATTTT. Translating gives CASSSSTVTDTQYF.